A single sample gave rise to the 6 T cell receptor beta chains below, sequenced in a study of cytomegalovirus exposure and HLA in healthy donors. Vbeta (60) and Jbeta (13) primers were used in the PCR. The protocol was immunoSEQ multiplex PCR, while the TCRdb copy is restricted to in-frame clones and leaves out a portion. Among around 150,000 clones listed, 75% to 90% were seen once. The source material was PBMCs. The receptors derive from a woman in her late teens or twenties in good health and CMV-seronegative.

The J gene is TRBJ2-3, the V gene TRBV6-5; the D gene is possibly TRBD1 (5 bases). V was shortened by 8 bases and J by 4 bases, with 7 bases between the two germline ends. Looked up from germline, CDR1 is MNHEY and CDR2 is SVGAGI. The CDR3 is 11 residues long. CDR3 amino acids: CASGASDTQYF. CDR3 nucleotides: TGTGCCAGCGGGGCCTCAGATACGCAGTATTTT.

This clone was picked up a small number of times. This chain uses TRBV4-1 with TRBJ2-7, with D perhaps TRBD1 (6 bases). The germline CDR1 and CDR2 sequences are MGHRA and YSYEKL. The CDR3 length is 16 residues. Trimming took off 1 base at V and 5 bases at J, with 18 bases between the two ends. The CDR3 here is CASSQVVGQGNHEQYF. In DNA, the CDR3 is TGCGCCAGCAGCCAAGTAGTTGGTCAGGGGAACCACGAGCAGTACTTC.

CDR3 sequence: CASSSRLAGAWDEQFF. CDR3 nucleotides: TGTGCCAGCAGTTCCCGACTAGCGGGGGCCTGGGATGAGCAGTTCTTC. The rearrangement joins TRBV27 to TRBJ2-1; TRBD2 matches at 12 bases. CDR1 is MNHEY and CDR2 is SMNVEV in the germline V gene (reference sequence). With V trimmed by 4 bases and J by 8 bases, 9 bases remained unmatched. The CDR3 is made up of 16 amino acids.

The chain uses TRBV4-1 and TRBJ1-1; TRBD1 aligns across 9 bases. Germline V gene lookup returns CDR1 MGHRA and CDR2 YSYEKL. V shed 0 bases, J shed 9 bases, and the junction held 2 bases outside the gene matches. The CDR3 runs 13 residues. CDR3 sequence (DNA): TGCGCCAGCAGCCAAGAACAGGGGGCGAAAGCTTTCTTT. It translates to CASSQEQGAKAFF.

This sequence joins TRBV6-4 and TRBJ1-5; 7 bases line up with TRBD1. V lost 4 bases and J lost 7; bases outside the gene matches: 10. CDR3 length equals 15 residues. Germline CDR1 MRHNA, CDR2 SNTAGT. CDR3 amino acids: CASSVRGGAEQPQHF. The CDR3 bases are TGTGCCAGCAGTGTGCGAGGGGGCGCGGAGCAGCCCCAGCATTTT.

The chain combines TRBV28 with TRBJ1-3; the match to TRBD1 covers 9 bases. The junction had 12 bases not matched to a gene; V was cut back by 6 bases and J by 3 bases. The CDR3 length is 17 residues. Germline CDR1 and CDR2: MDHEN and SYDVKM. The CDR3 loop reads CASSTSGQGTGGNTIYF. The DNA of the CDR3 is TGTGCCAGCAGCACATCCGGACAGGGGACGGGTGGAAACACCATATATTTT.